Below are 5 T cell receptor beta chains sequenced from a single sample in a study of CD8 T cells in ankylosing spondylitis. TCRdb recomputed calls from the 5' RACE reads with MiXCR, one row per CDR3 protein. Found here are 190,000 or so distinct CDR3 sequences, roughly 13% of them singletons; the top ten hold more than 15%. Sequencing was done on a sample of blood, either unsorted or a sorted T cell fraction (not recorded which). These receptors all stem from a male donor with ankylosing spondylitis or in good health (not recorded which).

This clonotype has more than one count but fewer than ten. The chain is built from TRBV27 and TRBJ1-2; D not certain. V was clipped by 8 bases and J by 2 bases, with 15 bases between them. This CDR3 has 14 amino acids. Germline V lookup: CDR1 MNHEY, CDR2 SMNVEV (reference sequence). As DNA, the CDR3 is TGTGCCAGCTCCCCCTTAGTGGGGAACTATGGCTACACCTTC. Translating it yields CASSPLVGNYGYTF.

This clonotype was detected a few times. This chain joins TRBV7-6 and TRBJ1-1; 9 bases align to TRBD1. The germline CDR1 and CDR2 sequences are SGHVS and FNYEAQ. The trim removed 5 bases at V and 1 base at J, leaving 5 bases unmatched. The CDR3 runs to 15 residues. The CDR3 region is CASSTGQGTNTEAFF. DNA for the CDR3: TGTGCCAGCAGCACGGGACAGGGAACGAACACTGAAGCTTTCTTT.

This clonotype was detected only a few times. V and J are TRBV13 and TRBJ2-3; 7 bases are a match to TRBD1. The CDR3 totals 15 residues. With 5 bases clipped from V and 1 base from J, the junction kept 6 bases outside the gene matches. Germline lookup yields CDR1 PRHDT and CDR2 FYEKMQ (reference sequence). The CDR3 DNA is TGTGCCAGCAGCACCCGACAGGGTGGCACAGATACGCAGTATTTT. This codes for CASSTRQGGTDTQYF.

This clonotype was seen a few times. DNA of the CDR3: TGCGCCAGCAGCCAGGGCTGGGACAGCACAGATACGCAGTATTTT. It codes for CASSQGWDSTDTQYF. The chain has TRBV4-1 and TRBJ2-3, with D perhaps matching TRBD1 or TRBD2 (5 bases each). This CDR3 has 15 residues. Trimming stripped 3 bases from V and 0 bases from J, with 10 bases between. Germline V gene lookup returns CDR1 MGHRA and CDR2 YSYEKL.

DNA for the CDR3: TGCGCCAGCAGCGCGGGACAGGGGGCCAGGGGTGAGCAGTTCTTC. It translates to CASSAGQGARGEQFF. This chain connects TRBV5-1 to TRBJ2-1; 12 bases align to TRBD1. Germline V gives CDR1 SGHRS, CDR2 YFSETQ. V trimming: 4 bases; J trimming: 9 bases; junction bases outside the gene matches: 8. CDR3 size: 15 residues. The entire variable domain, with the rest obtained from reference TRBV5-1 and TRBJ2-1, is as follows: KAGVTQTPRYLIKTRGQQVTLSCSPISGHRSVSWYQQTPGQGLQFLFEYFSETQRNKGNFPGRFSGRQFSNSRSEMNVSTLELGDSALYLCASSAGQGARGEQFFGPGTRLTVL.